These 29 T cell receptor beta chains share one sample of origin, sequenced in a study of identical twins. TCRdb re-called the 5' RACE reads with MiXCR, one entry per CDR3 protein. The data hold about 920,000 distinct CDR3 sequences, with roughly 12% observed a single time. These data are also associated with another study on yellow fever vaccine responses in identical twins.

The source material was PBMCs. All receptors derive from a woman between 18 and 30 years old in good health.

This clonotype was seen a handful of times. The chain recombines TRBV14 with TRBJ2-5; 11 bases align to TRBD2. CDR3 size: 18 residues. CDR1 is SGHDN and CDR2 is FVKESK in the germline V gene. V dropped 0 bases and J dropped 3; count of bases not matched to a gene: 9. The CDR3 loop is CASSQDYFPGLAEETQYF. CDR3 coding DNA: TGTGCCAGCAGCCAAGATTATTTTCCGGGACTAGCGGAAGAGACCCAGTACTTC.

This chain connects TRBV20-1 to TRBJ1-5, with 9 bases matching TRBD1. The CDR3 spans 14 residues. Per germline, CDR1 DFQATT and CDR2 SNEGSKA (reference sequence). Losses at the gene ends were 5 bases for V and 5 bases for J; bases not matched to a gene: 7. The CDR3 DNA sequence: TGCAGTGCTCGGGACAGGGAGGGGTATCAGCCCCAGCATTTT. Translation: CSARDREGYQPQHF.

This clonotype has only a few counts. The chain links TRBV3-1 to TRBJ2-5; D is uncertain. Germline-derived CDR1 and CDR2 are LGHDT and YNNKEL (reference sequence). The CDR3 totals 13 residues. Trimming left V 4 bases short and J 5 bases short, with 11 bases between. The CDR3 nucleotides read TGTGCCAGCAGCCCGGACGAGGCGGAGACCCAGTACTTC. It translates to CASSPDEAETQYF.

This clonotype turned up a few times. V usage is TRBV7-8 and J usage is TRBJ2-1, with D uncertain. V was cut by 5 bases and J by 4 bases, with 12 bases left in between. CDR1 is SGHVS, CDR2 FQNEAQ, per germline. CDR3 length: 14 residues. DNA of the CDR3: TGTGCCAGCAGCCCGCCACGGCTATACAATGAGCAGTTCTTC. It yields the protein CASSPPRLYNEQFF.

This clonotype was seen only a few times. V gene TRBV15 combines with J gene TRBJ2-1; perhaps TRBD1 as D (5 bases). The CDR3 extends over 15 amino acids. Per the germline V gene, CDR1 is LNHNV and CDR2 is YYDKDF (reference sequence). V lost 3 bases and J 6 bases, leaving 15 bases between the germline ends. The CDR3 region has the DNA TGTGCCACCAGCAGGGGAACAGGTTTTGCCAATGAGCAGTTCTTC. Protein sequence: CATSRGTGFANEQFF.

This clonotype was recorded many times. V gene TRBV20-1 combines with J gene TRBJ2-7, with 8 bases identical to TRBD2. The CDR3 is made up of 14 amino acids. The germline V gene encodes CDR1 DFQATT and CDR2 SNEGSKA (reference sequence). V gave up 5 bases and J gave up 2 bases; unmatched junction bases: 8. The CDR3 nucleotides are TGCAGTGCTCTCGCGGGGGGATTGACCTACGAGCAGTACGTC. Translation gives CSALAGGLTYEQYV.

The genes are TRBV10-1 and TRBJ2-7; tentatively, D is TRBD1 or TRBD2 (5 bases each). Germline CDR1 is WNHNN and CDR2 is SYGVQD (reference sequence). The CDR3 extends over 15 amino acids. Trimming removed 4 bases at V and 3 bases at J, with 16 bases between. The CDR3, as DNA: TGCGCCAGCAGTGTTGAAGGGGAGTATGTCTACGAGCAGTACGTC. Translated: CASSVEGEYVYEQYV.

The sample holds a few counts of this clonotype. The rearrangement links TRBV28 to TRBJ2-2, with TRBD2 matching 11 bases. From germline, CDR1 is MDHEN and CDR2 SYDVKM. The CDR3 has 19 residues. V was pared by 2 bases and J by 1 base, with 9 bases of the junction left unmatched. The CDR3 loop is CASSLLWIGTSGNTGELFF. CDR3 in DNA: TGTGCCAGCAGTTTACTTTGGATTGGGACTAGCGGGAACACCGGGGAGCTGTTTTTT.

In its sample, this clonotype was seen a few times. The chain uses TRBV5-1 and TRBJ1-3; tentative D call: TRBD1 (5 bases). This CDR3 contains 15 residues. Germline CDR1 and CDR2: SGHRS and YFSETQ. V was pared by 3 bases and J by 8 bases, with 18 bases between. The CDR3 protein is CASSSTPGLGDTIYF. CDR3 DNA: TGCGCCAGCAGCTCCACTCCAGGGCTGGGGGACACCATATATTTT.

This clonotype has only a few counts. The rearrangement joins TRBV5-1 to TRBJ2-7; D is unclear. Germline V gives CDR1 SGHRS, CDR2 YFSETQ. CDR3 length equals 13 residues. Trimming stripped 4 bases from V and 6 bases from J, with 14 bases between. The CDR3 here is CASSPTWQSEQYF. Here the CDR3 DNA reads TGCGCCAGCAGCCCGACGTGGCAAAGCGAGCAGTACTTC.

The CDR3 bases are TGCGCCAGCAGCCTAGATCCGGAGATTCGCTACGAGCAGTACTTC. Translation gives CASSLDPEIRYEQYF. This chain uses TRBV5-1 with TRBJ2-7, with D unclear. This CDR3 contains 15 residues. Germline V gene sequence: CDR1 SGHRS, CDR2 YFSETQ. Trimming took 4 bases from V and 3 from J, leaving 17 bases between them.

This clonotype was detected ten times or more. The chain carries TRBV9 and TRBJ2-3, with 11 bases identical to TRBD2. Germline V gene lookup returns CDR1 SGDLS and CDR2 YYNGEE. Unmatched junction bases numbered 4, after V lost 4 bases and J lost 0 bases. This CDR3 has 16 residues. CDR3 amino acids: CASSPLAGASTDTQYF. The DNA of the CDR3 is TGTGCCAGCAGCCCACTAGCGGGAGCTAGCACAGATACGCAGTATTTT.

This clonotype has only a few counts. V is TRBV6-5 and J is TRBJ1-6, with a tentative D call TRBD1 (5 bases). The germline gives CDR1 MNHEY, CDR2 SVGAGI. The CDR3 totals 16 residues. Trimming removed 0 bases from V and 1 base from J, with 7 bases in between. This CDR3 is CASSYSEGSYNSPLHF. The CDR3 DNA is TGTGCCAGCAGTTACTCTGAGGGGTCCTATAATTCACCCCTCCACTTT.

The CDR3 loop reads CASSYTDDGYREQFF. CDR3 coding DNA: TGTGCCAGCAGTTATACGGACGACGGATACAGGGAGCAGTTCTTC. The chain uses TRBV6-5 and TRBJ2-1; a possible D gene is TRBD1 (5 bases). The CDR3 totals 15 residues. V lost 3 bases and J lost 10, with 19 bases in between. The germline CDR1 and CDR2 sequences are MNHEY and SVGAGI.

In this sample, this clonotype turned up many times. The chain employs TRBV7-9 and TRBJ1-1; the D is unclear. V lost 8 bases and J 3 bases, leaving 7 bases between the germline ends. Germline CDR1 SEHNR, CDR2 FQNEAQ (reference sequence). The CDR3 is 11 amino acids. The CDR3 region is CASASDTEAFF. For the CDR3, the DNA is TGTGCCAGCGCCTCGGACACTGAAGCTTTCTTT. Based on the CDR3 plus reference TRBV7-9 and TRBJ1-1, the full variable domain is DTGVSQNPRHKITKRGQNVTFRCDPISEHNRLYWYRQTLGQGPEFLTYFQNEAQLEKSRLLSDRFSAERPKGSFSTLEIQRTEQGDSAMYLCASASDTEAFFGQGTRLTVV.

This clonotype was detected many times. The gene calls are TRBV29-1 and TRBJ2-1; unclear D gene. The CDR3 runs to 18 residues. Trimming cost V 7 bases and J 3 bases, with 28 bases left between them. Germline V CDR1 and CDR2: SQVTM, ANQGSEA. DNA of the CDR3: TGCAGCGCCGCCATTGACCCCCCCGACTCGCGGATCTACAATGAGCAGTTCTTC. The encoded protein is CSAAIDPPDSRIYNEQFF.

The chain combines TRBV14 with TRBJ1-1; 10 positions agree with TRBD1. J was trimmed by 5 bases and V by 3 bases; bases with no gene match: 6. The CDR3 runs 15 residues. The germline V gene encodes CDR1 SGHDN and CDR2 FVKESK. CDR3 DNA sequence: TGTGCCAGCAGCCAGTTCCGGGACAGGGGAACTGAAGCTTTCTTT. Its translation is CASSQFRDRGTEAFF.

The chain couples TRBV10-3 to TRBJ2-7; 13 nucleotides align to TRBD2. The CDR3 is 16 residues long. Germline V lookup: CDR1 ENHRY, CDR2 SYGVKD. The V segment lost 0 bases and the J segment 3 bases; nucleotides outside the gene matches: 2. In DNA form, the CDR3 reads TGTGCCATCAGTGAGTCGACTAGCGGGGGGCTCTACGAGCAGTACGTC. This encodes CAISESTSGGLYEQYV.

The rearrangement joins TRBV12-3 or TRBV12-4 to TRBJ1-2; possibly TRBD1 for D (5 bases). The CDR3 sequence is 14 residues long. Between the trimmed V and J ends, which lost 7 bases and 8 bases, there was a span of 20 bases. The CDR3 nucleotides are TGTGCCAGCACCCGAGAAATGGGGCCACCAGGCTACACCTTC. This codes for CASTREMGPPGYTF.

The CDR3 DNA sequence: TGCGCCAGCAGCCCCCAGGACAGGGACGGCACAGATACGCAGTATTTT. It codes for CASSPQDRDGTDTQYF. The chain joins TRBV5-1 to TRBJ2-3, with TRBD1 matching 8 bases. CDR3 length: 16 residues. The V segment lost 4 bases and the J segment 1 base; nucleotides outside the gene matches: 8. Germline loops: CDR1 SGHRS, CDR2 YFSETQ.

This clonotype was seen a handful of times. The chain employs TRBV5-1 and TRBJ2-1, with D maybe TRBD2 (5 bases). CDR1 SGHRS and CDR2 YFSETQ come from the germline V gene. Trimming shortened V by 0 bases and J by 5 bases, and 15 bases separated the two germline ends. The CDR3 sequence is 16 residues long. CDR3 sequence: CASSLVGLANNNEQFF. Here the CDR3 DNA reads TGCGCCAGCAGCTTGGTGGGTCTAGCAAATAACAATGAGCAGTTCTTC.

The rearrangement links TRBV12-3 or TRBV12-4 to TRBJ2-2; D perhaps matches TRBD1 (6 bases). Deletions cut 6 bases from V and 8 bases from J, with 22 bases between. CDR3 length: 16 residues. CDR3 coding DNA: TGTGCCAGCAGGGGGGCTGGGGGACAACCCACGGGGGAGCTGTTTTTT. This codes for CASRGAGGQPTGELFF.

The chain carries TRBV4-1 and TRBJ1-2, with no clear D. V was clipped by 0 bases and J by 2 bases, with 10 bases between them. Looked up from germline, CDR1 is MGHRA and CDR2 is YSYEKL. The CDR3 sequence is 15 residues long. Here the CDR3 DNA reads TGCGCCAGCAGCCAAGAAATATCGACAAACTATGGCTACACCTTC. Encoded protein: CASSQEISTNYGYTF.

This clonotype was seen more than once but under ten times. The chain recombines TRBV20-1 with TRBJ1-5; D unresolved. V was cut by 3 bases and J by 4 bases, with 22 bases left in between. Germline-derived CDR1 and CDR2 are DFQATT and SNEGSKA (reference sequence). This CDR3 is 17 amino acids long. The CDR3 here is CSASSLVDPDGNQPQHF. The CDR3 nucleotides are TGCAGTGCTAGCTCCCTCGTTGATCCAGACGGGAATCAGCCCCAGCATTTT.

The rearrangement uses TRBV10-2 and TRBJ1-4; TRBD1 aligns across 9 bases. The germline gives CDR1 WSHSY, CDR2 SAAADI. The trim removed 6 bases at V and 4 bases at J, leaving 6 bases unmatched. CDR3 size: 15 residues. CDR3: CASSLGQGNNEKLFF. Written as DNA, the CDR3 is TGCGCCAGCAGCCTGGGACAGGGAAATAATGAAAAACTGTTTTTT.

This clonotype was observed a handful of times. The chain combines TRBV20-1 with TRBJ2-7; D may be TRBD1 (6 bases). The V end was cut by 0 bases, the J end by 3 bases, with 12 bases between. Germline CDR1 DFQATT, CDR2 SNEGSKA (reference sequence). The CDR3 runs to 14 residues. The CDR3 spells CSARDLGQYYEQYF. The CDR3 nucleotides read TGCAGTGCTAGAGACTTAGGACAGTACTACGAGCAGTACTTC.

This clonotype was seen a few times. This chain uses TRBV5-1 with TRBJ1-2; 10 bases map to TRBD1. After removal of 3 bases from V and 4 bases from J, the junction contained 3 bases not matched to a gene. This CDR3 is built from 14 residues. In germline, CDR1 is SGHRS, CDR2 YFSETQ. CDR3 region: CASSSRDRGYGYTF. CDR3 DNA: TGCGCCAGCAGCTCGCGGGACAGGGGCTATGGCTACACCTTC.

The rearrangement joins TRBV5-1 to TRBJ2-7, with D unresolved. Germline CDR1 is SGHRS and CDR2 is YFSETQ. The CDR3 contains 14 residues. Trimming pared 0 bases from V and 6 bases from J, leaving 13 bases between. CDR3 in DNA: TGCGCCAGCAGCTTGGGGGCGCCATCAGCCGAGCAGTACTTC. This translates into CASSLGAPSAEQYF.

This clonotype came up a few times. The chain links TRBV10-1 to TRBJ2-2; D not resolved. There are 13 residues in the CDR3. Germline CDR1 reads WNHNN; CDR2 reads SYGVQD (reference sequence). V lost 3 bases to trimming and J lost 5 bases, with 7 bases between them. Here the CDR3 reads CASSEGRTGELFF. CDR3 coding DNA: TGCGCCAGCAGTGAAGGTCGGACCGGGGAGCTGTTTTTT.